These 26 T cell receptor beta chains were sequenced from one sample in a study of human T cells and chemical hapten exposure. Unique molecular identifiers were linked by the library to individual cDNA molecules. In TCRdb, the reads were re-called with MiXCR into one record per CDR3 protein. The sample contains about 120,000 distinct CDR3 sequences, approximately 9.3% of which appear only once. Total RNA was extracted from unfractionated whole blood. The sample was whole blood. All receptors come from a human donor in good health. Some clones in this sample may be carry-over from other donors' samples.

In this sample, this clonotype turned up many times. CDR3 region: CASSGVGRVTEAFF. DNA for the CDR3: TGTGCCAGCAGTGGCGTGGGGCGGGTCACTGAAGCTTTCTTT. The chain recombines TRBV5-6 with TRBJ1-1; the D gene is possibly TRBD1 (5 bases). Looked up from germline, CDR1 is SGHDT and CDR2 is YYEEEE. Trimming pared 5 bases from V and 4 bases from J, leaving 15 bases between. The CDR3 sequence is 14 residues long.

A few counts support this clonotype. This sequence joins TRBV3-1 and TRBJ2-4, with 7 bases fitting TRBD1. Germline CDR1 and CDR2: LGHDT and YNNKEL (reference sequence). The CDR3 extends over 16 amino acids. V lost 3 bases, J lost 1 base, and 6 bases stayed unmatched. In nucleotides, the CDR3 is TGTGCCAGCAGCCATCGACAGGGATTGGCCAAAAACATTCAGTACTTC. As protein: CASSHRQGLAKNIQYF.

The gene calls are TRBV5-1 and TRBJ2-7; TRBD1 or TRBD2 may be the D gene (5 bases each). The length of the CDR3 is 13 residues. CDR1 is SGHRS, CDR2 YFSETQ, per germline. Deletions cut 1 base from V and 3 bases from J, with 8 bases between. CDR3 amino acids: CASSLRGRYEQYF. The CDR3 DNA reads TGCGCCAGCAGCTTGCGGGGACGCTACGAGCAGTACTTC.

The chain uses TRBV7-9 and TRBJ2-1; D ambiguous. V was trimmed by 0 bases and J by 4 bases, leaving 13 bases between them. The CDR3 is 16 residues long. Per germline, CDR1 SEHNR and CDR2 FQNEAQ (reference sequence). The CDR3 nucleotides read TGTGCCAGCAGCTTAGCGGGCGTGGTGGGTTACAATGAGCAGTTCTTC. Translated: CASSLAGVVGYNEQFF.

This clonotype was picked up a small number of times. The chain uses TRBV20-1 and TRBJ2-3; D is perhaps TRBD1 or TRBD2 (5 bases each). Germline CDR1 is DFQATT and CDR2 is SNEGSKA (reference sequence). V lost 3 bases and J 0 bases, leaving 13 bases between the germline ends. This CDR3 spans 15 amino acids. The CDR3 is CSASPQGPSTDTQYF. The CDR3 DNA reads TGCAGTGCTAGCCCCCAGGGACCTAGCACAGATACGCAGTATTTT.

At least ten counts were recorded for this clonotype. This chain links TRBV4-1 with TRBJ1-5; TRBD1 might be the D (6 bases). Trimming pared 6 bases from V and 2 bases from J, leaving 17 bases between. In germline, CDR1 is MGHRA, CDR2 YSYEKL. CDR3 length equals 16 residues. The CDR3 loop is CASRQLQGPGNQPQHF. The DNA for the CDR3 is TGCGCCAGCAGACAATTACAGGGCCCAGGCAATCAGCCCCAGCATTTT.

The chain carries TRBV4-3 and TRBJ2-5; the D gene is possibly TRBD2 (6 bases). V was clipped by 4 bases and J by 4 bases, with 10 bases between them. Germline CDR1 LGHNA, CDR2 YSLEER. The CDR3 spans 13 residues. CDR3: CASSPGTGETQYF. The CDR3 region has the DNA TGCGCCAGCAGCCCCGGGACTGGAGAGACCCAGTACTTC.

This clonotype was seen at least ten times. The CDR3 DNA reads TGTGCCAGCAGCTTCCGGGACAGCCCTCAGCCCCAGCATTTT. As protein: CASSFRDSPQPQHF. This chain uses TRBV7-9 with TRBJ1-5, with 7 bases lining up with TRBD1. This CDR3 is built from 14 residues. Per the germline V gene, CDR1 is SEHNR and CDR2 is FQNEAQ (reference sequence). V lost 3 bases and J lost 6; bases outside the gene matches: 5.

In its sample, this clonotype was seen a few times. The rearrangement uses TRBV12-3 or TRBV12-4 and TRBJ2-5; 7 positions match TRBD1. The CDR3 length is 15 residues. The V gene end was trimmed by 3 bases and the J gene end by 2 bases; junction bases not matched to a gene: 6. CDR3 DNA: TGTGCCAGCAGTTTTCGCGGACAGGCTCAAGAGACCCAGTACTTC. Amino acids: CASSFRGQAQETQYF.

The chain couples TRBV5-5 to TRBJ1-1; D gene unclear. Per the germline V gene, CDR1 is SGHKS and CDR2 is YYEKEE (reference sequence). The CDR3 covers 13 residues. The V end lost 0 bases, the J end lost 4 bases, and 7 bases lay between the germline ends. The CDR3 protein is CASSLGAPTEAFF. In DNA, the CDR3 is TGTGCCAGCAGCTTGGGGGCCCCCACTGAAGCTTTCTTT.

This clonotype was detected many times. CDR3 DNA: TGTGCCAGCTCACCAAAAGCGGGGGATCGAGGCTACACCTTC. Translation: CASSPKAGDRGYTF. The chain combines TRBV18 with TRBJ1-2, with a possible D match to TRBD1 (5 bases). Germline V gene data show CDR1 as KGHSH and CDR2 as LQKENI. This CDR3 has 14 residues. Trimming shortened V by 2 bases and J by 8 bases, and 15 bases separated the two germline ends.

This clonotype was counted a few times. The rearrangement uses TRBV20-1 and TRBJ2-1; 13 nucleotides agree with TRBD2. The CDR3 runs 16 residues. V lost 3 bases, J lost 2 bases, and 4 bases stayed unmatched. CDR1 is DFQATT, CDR2 SNEGSKA, per germline (reference sequence). CDR3 sequence reads: CSASGLAGATYNEQFF. In DNA, the CDR3 is TGCAGTGCTAGCGGACTAGCGGGGGCCACCTACAATGAGCAGTTCTTC.

The chain has TRBV10-3 and TRBJ2-1; 12 nucleotides agree with TRBD1. Germline assignment: CDR1 ENHRY and CDR2 SYGVKD. The CDR3 sequence is 17 residues long. Trimming cost V 2 bases and J 7 bases; bases outside gene matches: 9. The CDR3 protein is CAISEVPGDRGLNEQFF. The CDR3 nucleotides read TGTGCCATCAGTGAGGTCCCCGGGGACAGGGGGCTAAATGAGCAGTTCTTC.

This chain links TRBV4-1 with TRBJ2-3, with 12 bases identical to TRBD2. The CDR3 has 17 residues. The V segment lost 4 bases and the J segment 0 bases; nucleotides outside the gene matches: 5. Germline CDR1 MGHRA, CDR2 YSYEKL. For the CDR3, the DNA is TGCGCCAGCAGCCTTGGACTAGCGGGGACTAGCACAGATACGCAGTATTTT. It codes for CASSLGLAGTSTDTQYF.

This clonotype appeared many times. This chain uses TRBV11-2 with TRBJ2-7; TRBD1 agrees at 7 bases. The CDR3 has 19 amino acids. Per germline, CDR1 SGHAT and CDR2 FQNNGV. The trim removed 5 bases at V and 6 bases at J, leaving 25 bases unmatched. CDR3 residues: CASSRPATLTRQGVGEQYF. In DNA form, the CDR3 reads TGTGCCAGCAGCCGCCCTGCCACCCTAACGAGACAGGGAGTGGGCGAGCAGTACTTC. The whole variable domain, remainder taken from reference TRBV11-2 and TRBJ2-7, is EAGVAQSPRYKIIEKRQSVAFWCNPISGHATLYWYQQILGQGPKLLIQFQNNGVVDDSQLPKDRFSAERLKGVDSTLKIQPAKLEDSAVYLCASSRPATLTRQGVGEQYFGPGTRLTVT.

There are many counts of this clonotype. The chain joins TRBV20-1 to TRBJ1-1; D is uncertain. V was clipped by 0 bases and J by 1 base, with 6 bases between them. CDR3 length: 13 amino acids. Looked up from germline, CDR1 is DFQATT and CDR2 is SNEGSKA (reference sequence). CDR3 in DNA: TGCAGTGCTAGAGATCGCAGGAACACTGAAGCTTTCTTT. Translating it yields CSARDRRNTEAFF.

This rearrangement joins TRBV4-1 to TRBJ2-7; 7 nucleotides match TRBD1. With V trimmed by 1 base and J by 3 bases, 3 bases remained unmatched. The CDR3 sequence is 14 residues long. Germline CDR1 is MGHRA and CDR2 is YSYEKL. This CDR3 is CASSQVRQGYEQYF. CDR3 bases: TGCGCCAGCAGCCAAGTCCGACAGGGCTACGAGCAGTACTTC.

This chain links TRBV7-9 with TRBJ2-7; D ambiguous. Looked up from germline, CDR1 is SEHNR and CDR2 is FQNEAQ (reference sequence). The length of the CDR3 is 11 residues. V lost 3 bases and J 7 bases, leaving 7 bases between the germline ends. CDR3 sequence (DNA): TGTGCCAGCAGCTTTGAATGGGAGCAGTACTTC. This codes for CASSFEWEQYF.

The CDR3 coding sequence is TGTGCCAGCAGTTACGGGGCAAATCCCGCCTACGAGCAGTACTTC. This sequence encodes CASSYGANPAYEQYF. The chain recombines TRBV6-6 with TRBJ2-7, with D possibly matching TRBD1 (5 bases). Between the trimmed V and J ends, which lost 2 bases and 2 bases, there was a span of 13 bases. The CDR3 spans 15 residues. Germline V gene sequence: CDR1 MNHNY, CDR2 SVGAGI (reference sequence).

There are many counts of this clonotype. The rearrangement joins TRBV20-1 to TRBJ2-3, with TRBD2 identical over 11 bases. The CDR3 extends over 17 amino acids. Per the germline V gene, CDR1 is DFQATT and CDR2 is SNEGSKA (reference sequence). Unmatched junction bases numbered 13, after V lost 5 bases and J lost 3 bases. CDR3 bases: TGCAGTGCTGATGCGTTTCGACTAGCGGGGCCGACAGATACGCAGTATTTT. Residues: CSADAFRLAGPTDTQYF.

This clonotype was observed many times. The J gene is TRBJ2-5, the V gene TRBV5-1; no firm D call. Germline CDR1 is SGHRS and CDR2 is YFSETQ. The CDR3 length is 12 residues. Trimming took 0 bases from V and 2 from J, leaving 2 bases between them. CDR3 sequence: CASSLGQETQYF. The CDR3 bases are TGCGCCAGCAGCTTGGGGCAAGAGACCCAGTACTTC.

The sample holds a few counts of this clonotype. CDR3 residues: CASSPLTPNYGYTF. The CDR3 region has the DNA TGTGCCAGCAGCCCCCTGACACCTAACTATGGCTACACCTTC. The J gene is TRBJ1-2, the V gene TRBV7-2, with D uncertain. V lost 5 bases to trimming and J lost 0 bases, with 10 bases between them. CDR1 is SGHTA and CDR2 is FQGNSA in the germline V gene. CDR3 size: 14 residues.

The rearrangement uses TRBV19 and TRBJ2-7; 11 bases map to TRBD2. Per the germline V gene, CDR1 is LNHDA and CDR2 is SQIVND (reference sequence). The CDR3 sequence is 13 residues long. J was trimmed by 3 bases and V by 8 bases; bases with no gene match: 3. The DNA for the CDR3 is TGTGCCAGTGGTACTAGCGGGAGCTACGAGCAGTACTTC. Amino acids: CASGTSGSYEQYF.

This clonotype was seen repeatedly, ten times or more. At one end, the junction sequence differs from germline, possibly due to a read error. The rearrangement uses TRBV4-1 and TRBJ1-1; no firm D call. Germline V CDR1 and CDR2: MGHRA, YSYEKL. The CDR3 has 15 amino acids. The CDR3 nucleotides read TGCGCCAGCTCAACGGGAGGGTACATGAACACTGAAGCGTTCTTT. This sequence encodes CASSTGGYMNTEAFF.

This clonotype appeared a few times. The genes are TRBV29-1 and TRBJ1-1; 7 positions match TRBD1. CDR3 length: 11 amino acids. Trimming removed 7 bases from V and 6 bases from J; junction bases left unmatched: 5. Looked up from germline, CDR1 is SQVTM and CDR2 is ANQGSEA. The CDR3 DNA is TGCAGCGGAGGGACAGACGCTGAAGCTTTCTTT. Amino acids: CSGGTDAEAFF.

This clonotype occurred a few times. The chain combines TRBV4-3 with TRBJ2-1, with a possible D match to TRBD2 (7 bases). V was pared by 1 base and J by 2 bases, with 9 bases between. The CDR3 contains 15 residues. Germline values: CDR1 LGHNA, CDR2 YSLEER. DNA for the CDR3: TGCGCCAGCAGCCAAGGCGGGGGCACCTACAATGAGCAGTTCTTC. Residues: CASSQGGGTYNEQFF.